Each of the 5 T cell receptor beta chains below was sequenced from the same sample in a study of control samples from healthy donors and cancer patients. Clones were read by immunoSEQ multiplex PCR, and TCRdb kept only the in-frame ones, dropping some. The top ten hold less than 15% of the sample, which has over 150,000 clones, around 94% seen once. Sequenced: PBMCs. Receptors originate from a man aged 60-69 years with colorectal cancer.

In nucleotides, the CDR3 is TGCGCCAGCAGCCAAACTGCCGGGACAGGTGGTTACGAGCAGTACTTC. Its translation is CASSQTAGTGGYEQYF. The V gene is TRBV4-3, the J gene TRBJ2-7; 8 bases are shared with TRBD1. The junction had 10 bases not matched to a gene; V was cut back by 2 bases and J by 4 bases. Germline assignment: CDR1 LGHNA and CDR2 YSLEER. The CDR3 has 16 residues.

The chain combines TRBV4-2 with TRBJ1-4; 7 bases line up with TRBD1. The CDR3 has 15 amino acids. Germline lookup yields CDR1 LGHNA and CDR2 YNFKEQ. V shed 1 base and J 7 bases; nucleotides not matched to a gene: 6. Here the CDR3 reads CASSQGDRVAEKLFF. The DNA of the CDR3 is TGTGCCAGCAGCCAAGGTGACAGGGTAGCTGAAAAACTGTTTTTT.

This clone was observed a single time. The chain uses TRBV7-2 and TRBJ2-3; TRBD2 matches at 12 bases. The CDR3 sequence is 16 residues long. V gave up 5 bases and J gave up 1 base; unmatched junction bases: 4. Germline V gene sequence: CDR1 SGHTA, CDR2 FQGNSA. The CDR3 is CASSSRTSGGTDTQYF. The CDR3 bases are TGTGCCAGCAGCAGCCGGACTAGCGGGGGCACAGATACGCAGTATTTT.

The chain couples TRBV6-5 to TRBJ2-5, with TRBD2 matching 7 bases. This CDR3 has 13 amino acids. Germline V gene data show CDR1 as MNHEY and CDR2 as SVGAGI. V was pared by 6 bases and J by 2 bases, with 3 bases of the junction left unmatched. The CDR3 loop reads CASRGGLQETQYF. For the CDR3, the DNA is TGTGCCAGCAGGGGAGGGCTTCAAGAGACCCAGTACTTC.

V gene TRBV13 combines with J gene TRBJ2-3; 7 bases fit TRBD1. V shed 4 bases and J 1 base; nucleotides not matched to a gene: 14. This CDR3 has 18 amino acids. CDR1 and CDR2 from the germline V gene are PRHDT and FYEKMQ (reference sequence). The CDR3 bases are TGTGCCAGCAGCTCCGGGGACAGCCCGATCGAGGGCACAGATACGCAGTATTTT. Its translation is CASSSGDSPIEGTDTQYF. The full variable domain, rest sourced from reference TRBV13 and TRBJ2-3, is AAGVIQSPRHLIKEKRETATLKCYPIPRHDTVYWYQQGPGQDPQFLISFYEKMQSDKGSIPDRFSAQQFSDYHSELNMSSLELGDSALYFCASSSGDSPIEGTDTQYFGPGTRLTVL.